The 21 T cell receptor beta chains presented below share a single source sample, sequenced in a study of beta chain features in type 1 diabetes. General study results and limits: Significant though moderate, a shortening of TCRB CDR3s appeared in all four CD4+ subsets of Type 1 diabetes patients.

Antigens for these TCRs are unknown. Since all of the isolated RNA was reverse transcribed, expressed TCRB transcripts were what got sequenced. Repertoires were generated with immunoSEQ multiplex PCR, while TCRdb's copy carries only in-frame clones and drops some. The sample yields 600,000 or so clones, around an eighth seen once. The specimen sequenced was naive CD4+ T cells from blood. These receptors were collected from a man between 25 and 39 years old with type 1 diabetes.

This clone was seen a few times. J is TRBJ2-1 and V is TRBV18, with 7 bases that match TRBD2. Germline V gene data show CDR1 as KGHSH and CDR2 as LQKENI. The CDR3 sequence is 15 residues long. V trimming: 0 bases; J trimming: 6 bases; junction bases outside the gene matches: 5. CDR3 bases: TGTGCCAGCTCACCACCACGGACTAGAGGCAATGAGCAGTTCTTC. It codes for CASSPPRTRGNEQFF.

V is TRBV14 and J is TRBJ1-2, with 7 positions matching TRBD1. The germline V gene encodes CDR1 SGHDN and CDR2 FVKESK. This CDR3 is 15 amino acids long. V lost 6 bases and J lost 3; bases outside the gene matches: 10. CDR3 sequence (DNA): TGTGCCAGCAGTTCCAACAGGGGTATAGACTATGGCTACACCTTC. It codes for CASSSNRGIDYGYTF.

The chain joins TRBV7-3 to TRBJ1-1; the D is unclear. The CDR3 spans 13 residues. Trimming cost V 5 bases and J 1 base, with 8 bases left between them. Germline CDR1 is SGHTA and CDR2 is FQGTGA. The CDR3 nucleotides read TGTGCCAGCAGCGACCAAAAGAACACTGAAGCTTTCTTT. Translation: CASSDQKNTEAFF.

In this sample, this clone turned up a few times. This chain uses TRBV5-6 with TRBJ1-1; D unresolved. Trimming shortened V by 3 bases and J by 1 base, and 10 bases separated the two germline ends. The CDR3 has 14 amino acids. Germline CDR1 SGHDT, CDR2 YYEEEE. For the CDR3, the DNA is TGTGCCAGCAGCTCCCTTCACTCGAACACTGAAGCTTTCTTT. It specifies CASSSLHSNTEAFF.

V usage is TRBV5-1 and J usage is TRBJ1-5, with no clear D. Trimming removed 4 bases at V and 7 bases at J, with 18 bases between. Per germline, CDR1 SGHRS and CDR2 YFSETQ. The length of the CDR3 is 15 residues. The CDR3 nucleotides read TGCGCCAGCAGCCCAAATGGGCAGGTGGGGCAGCCCCAGCATTTT. This translates into CASSPNGQVGQPQHF.

V and J are TRBV18 and TRBJ2-1, with D perhaps matching TRBD1 (6 bases). CDR1 KGHSH and CDR2 LQKENI come from the germline V gene. Trimming removed 1 base from V and 7 bases from J, with 17 bases in between. This CDR3 spans 16 amino acids. The CDR3 loop is CASSPRGAPGENEQFF. DNA for the CDR3: TGTGCCAGCTCACCACGGGGCGCCCCAGGGGAAAATGAGCAGTTCTTC.

The chain recombines TRBV19 with TRBJ2-3, with D perhaps TRBD1 or TRBD2 (5 bases each). Germline V gene data show CDR1 as LNHDA and CDR2 as SQIVND (reference sequence). CDR3 length equals 13 residues. Trimming left V 7 bases short and J 4 bases short, with 12 bases between. CDR3 sequence reads: CASTVVGADTQYF. The CDR3 region has the DNA TGTGCCAGTACCGTCGTGGGGGCAGATACGCAGTATTTT.

This clone was detected a few times. The CDR3 loop reads CASSVGTTDQPQHF. CDR3 in DNA: TGTGCCAGCAGCGTCGGGACAACGGATCAGCCCCAGCATTTT. V is TRBV9 and J is TRBJ1-5; D is perhaps TRBD1 (6 bases). Germline V gene data show CDR1 as SGDLS and CDR2 as YYNGEE. Trimming shortened V by 2 bases and J by 5 bases, and 11 bases separated the two germline ends. CDR3 length equals 14 residues.

The chain recombines TRBV7-2 with TRBJ1-2, with TRBD1 matching 7 bases. The ends lost 2 bases at V and 7 bases at J; junction bases unmatched: 7. Germline CDR1 SGHTA, CDR2 FQGNSA. The CDR3 contains 14 residues. CDR3 nucleotides: TGTGCCAGCAGCTTAAACCTACCAGGGGGTGGCTACACCTTC. Its translation is CASSLNLPGGGYTF.

The chain combines TRBV25-1 with TRBJ2-3, with 8 bases aligning to TRBD2. CDR1 is MGHDK and CDR2 is SYGVNS in the germline V gene. Trimming cost V 2 bases and J 4 bases; bases outside gene matches: 2. This CDR3 contains 14 residues. CDR3 bases: TGTGCCAGCAGTGAACGGGGGGGCTCAGATACGCAGTATTTT. Residues: CASSERGGSDTQYF.

The table lists this clone with a few counts. V usage is TRBV7-2 and J usage is TRBJ2-7; the match to TRBD1 covers 7 bases. The CDR3 has 16 amino acids. The germline V gene has CDR1 SGHTA and CDR2 FQGNSA. The V gene end was trimmed by 5 bases and the J gene end by 0 bases; junction bases not matched to a gene: 10. The CDR3 DNA reads TGTGCCAGCAGCCCCATCGGGACAGCCTCCTCCTACGAGCAGTACTTC. It is translated as CASSPIGTASSYEQYF.

The CDR3 here is CASSLGQDSSPLHF. Here the CDR3 DNA reads TGTGCCAGCAGTTTAGGGCAAGATAGTTCACCCCTCCACTTT. The chain has TRBV28 and TRBJ1-6; D remains unclear. CDR3 size: 14 residues. The V gene's germline CDR1 is MDHEN and CDR2 SYDVKM. V was trimmed by 2 bases and J by 9 bases, leaving 11 bases between them.

The chain employs TRBV28 and TRBJ1-2, with TRBD1 as a possible D gene (5 bases). The CDR3 loop spans 15 amino acids. The V end was cut by 6 bases, the J end by 5 bases, with 19 bases between. From germline, CDR1 is MDHEN and CDR2 SYDVKM. The CDR3 loop is CASRLRGRSLYGYTF. CDR3 in DNA: TGTGCCAGCAGATTAAGGGGACGGTCATTATATGGCTACACCTTC.

This chain links TRBV7-2 with TRBJ2-7; 10 nucleotides match TRBD2. The ends lost 5 bases at V and 2 bases at J; junction bases unmatched: 12. The CDR3 spans 17 residues. CDR1 SGHTA and CDR2 FQGNSA come from the germline V gene. CDR3 loop: CASSLHASGGIPYEQYF. The CDR3 bases are TGTGCCAGCAGCCTTCACGCTAGCGGGGGTATTCCCTACGAGCAGTACTTC.

This clone turned up a few times. The chain has TRBV19 and TRBJ2-7; D is ambiguous. Between the trimmed V and J ends, which lost 4 bases and 3 bases, there was a span of 16 bases. Germline lookup yields CDR1 LNHDA and CDR2 SQIVND (reference sequence). This CDR3 is built from 15 residues. In DNA form, the CDR3 reads TGTGCCAGTAGTACTGACAATCAGGCGATCTACGAGCAGTACTTC. Its translation: CASSTDNQAIYEQYF.

V gene TRBV13 combines with J gene TRBJ2-7, with 7 nucleotides matching TRBD2. The CDR3 is made up of 15 amino acids. Germline loops: CDR1 PRHDT, CDR2 FYEKMQ (reference sequence). With 6 bases clipped from V and 0 bases from J, the junction kept 8 bases outside the gene matches. CDR3 in DNA: TGTGCCAGCAGTGGGAGGGGCCGTCTCTCCTACGAGCAGTACTTC. Translating gives CASSGRGRLSYEQYF.

The chain is built from TRBV2 and TRBJ1-2; D might be TRBD1 (5 bases). Germline V lookup: CDR1 SNHLY, CDR2 FYNNEI. This CDR3 has 15 residues. V dropped 7 bases and J dropped 6 bases, with 21 bases sitting between them. The CDR3 coding sequence is TGTGCCAGCATGCAGGGCCCCCTTACTAGGGATGGCTACACCTTC. Its translation is CASMQGPLTRDGYTF.

This rearrangement joins TRBV5-1 to TRBJ2-2, with TRBD1 identical over 8 bases. The V gene's germline CDR1 is SGHRS and CDR2 YFSETQ. With 4 bases clipped from V and 0 bases from J, the junction kept 2 bases outside the gene matches. The CDR3 loop spans 15 amino acids. This CDR3 reads CASSLQGANTGELFF. CDR3 DNA sequence: TGCGCCAGCAGCCTACAGGGGGCGAACACCGGGGAGCTGTTTTTT.

There are a few counts of this clone. The J gene is TRBJ2-2, the V gene TRBV4-3, with 8 positions matching TRBD1. The ends lost 1 base at V and 5 bases at J; junction bases unmatched: 3. The germline V gene encodes CDR1 LGHNA and CDR2 YSLEER. The CDR3 spans 15 residues. The CDR3 here is CASSQAWTGTGELFF. The DNA for the CDR3 is TGCGCCAGCAGCCAAGCATGGACAGGGACCGGGGAGCTGTTTTTT.

This sequence joins TRBV7-2 and TRBJ1-1; the D is unclear. From germline, CDR1 is SGHTA and CDR2 FQGNSA. The V gene lost 5 bases and the J gene lost 5 bases, with 9 bases spanning the gap. CDR3 size: 12 residues. CDR3 residues: CASSGVRTEAFF. CDR3 DNA sequence: TGTGCCAGCAGCGGGGTGAGGACTGAAGCTTTCTTT.

This clone was recorded a few times. The chain links TRBV19 to TRBJ1-3; D not resolved. CDR3 length: 13 amino acids. V was shortened by 8 bases and J by 4 bases, with 12 bases between the two germline ends. Per germline, CDR1 LNHDA and CDR2 SQIVND (reference sequence). As DNA, the CDR3 is TGTGCCAGTCGGTCGCTTCAGGGAAACACCATATATTTT. This sequence encodes CASRSLQGNTIYF. Combining the CDR3 with reference TRBV19 and TRBJ1-3 gives the whole variable domain DGGITQSPKYLFRKEGQNVTLSCEQNLNHDAMYWYRQDPGQGLRLIYYSQIVNDFQKGDIAEGYSVSREKKESFPLTVTSAQKNPTAFYLCASRSLQGNTIYFGEGSWLTVV.